A single sample gave rise to the 25 T cell receptor beta chains below, sequenced in a study of shared clonotypes between healthy human individuals. Method: immunoSEQ multiplex PCR; TCRdb's copy keeps in-frame clones and lacks some. The sample yields over 2,000,000 clones, roughly 95% seen once. CD45RO-negative cells were positively selected for CCR7, leaving out terminally differentiated effector memory CD45RA+ cells. The specimen was naive CD8+ T cells from PBMCs. Every receptor here comes from a man aged 18-30 years in good health. Some clones in this sample may be carry-over from other donors' samples.

The gene calls are TRBV5-6 and TRBJ2-5; D unresolved. The CDR3 sequence is 14 residues long. In germline, CDR1 is SGHDT, CDR2 YYEEEE. V gave up 4 bases and J gave up 0 bases, with 10 bases separating them. The CDR3 here is CASSTSPYQETQYF. The CDR3 DNA reads TGTGCCAGCAGCACTTCACCGTACCAAGAGACCCAGTACTTC.

V gene TRBV9 combines with J gene TRBJ2-1, with 8 bases that match TRBD2. The V and J ends lost 4 bases and 4 bases, in that order; junction bases with no gene match: 10. The germline V gene encodes CDR1 SGDLS and CDR2 YYNGEE. The CDR3 is made up of 16 amino acids. CDR3 in DNA: TGTGCCAGCAGCATATCCGGGACTAGAACTTACAATGAGCAGTTCTTC. As protein: CASSISGTRTYNEQFF.

The V call is TRBV28, the J call TRBJ2-5; D uncertain. CDR3 length: 16 amino acids. Germline V CDR1 and CDR2: MDHEN, SYDVKM. The germline V and J ends were trimmed by 3 bases and 3 bases, with 17 bases remaining between them. The CDR3 nucleotides read TGTGCCAGCAGTTTTCACGGCTTATCTATTGAAGAGACCCAGTACTTC. The encoded protein is CASSFHGLSIEETQYF.

This chain connects TRBV7-2 to TRBJ2-7, with D perhaps TRBD1 or TRBD2 (6 bases each). The V end lost 2 bases, the J end lost 4 bases, and 21 bases lay between the germline ends. CDR1 and CDR2 from the germline V gene are SGHTA and FQGNSA. This CDR3 has 17 residues. For the CDR3, the DNA is TGTGCCAGCAGCTTATCACAGGGAGGCGGGATTGGGTACGAGCAGTACTTC. Its protein is CASSLSQGGGIGYEQYF.

This chain uses TRBV18 with TRBJ2-2, with TRBD1 as a possible D gene (6 bases). Germline-derived CDR1 and CDR2 are KGHSH and LQKENI. This CDR3 region has 17 residues. Trimming left V 3 bases short and J 6 bases short, with 20 bases between. CDR3 DNA: TGTGCCAGCTCACCGACACGGTACAGGGATGGACCCGGGGAGCTGTTTTTT. This sequence encodes CASSPTRYRDGPGELFF.

This clone has only one observation. The rearrangement joins TRBV4-1 to TRBJ1-2, with 8 bases matching TRBD1. With 1 base clipped from V and 4 bases from J, the junction kept 5 bases outside the gene matches. The CDR3 loop spans 15 amino acids. Germline V gives CDR1 MGHRA, CDR2 YSYEKL. CDR3 coding DNA: TGCGCCAGCAGCCAAGGCCCAGGGGGCCTCTATGGCTACACCTTC. It codes for CASSQGPGGLYGYTF.

The V call is TRBV28, the J call TRBJ1-1; the D is unclear. Per the germline V gene, CDR1 is MDHEN and CDR2 is SYDVKM. This CDR3 has 15 amino acids. Trimming took 2 bases from V and 6 from J, leaving 16 bases between them. The CDR3 region has the DNA TGTGCCAGCAGTTTAGGGCCAGCCTTATCCCCTGAAGCTTTCTTT. It specifies CASSLGPALSPEAFF.

The CDR3 region has the DNA TGTGCCATCAGTGAGAGGGCTTGGACAGGGGACGTAGAAGGATCTGGCTACACCTTC. Encoded protein: CAISERAWTGDVEGSGYTF. V usage is TRBV10-3 and J usage is TRBJ1-2, with 9 bases aligning to TRBD1. CDR3 length: 19 residues. After removal of 2 bases from V and 7 bases from J, the junction contained 20 bases not matched to a gene. CDR1 is ENHRY, CDR2 SYGVKD, per germline.

This chain links TRBV2 with TRBJ2-2; 8 bases agree with TRBD1. There are 15 residues in the CDR3. In germline, CDR1 is SNHLY, CDR2 FYNNEI. V lost 6 bases to trimming and J lost 0 bases; unmatched junction nucleotides: 3. The CDR3 sequence is CASRGQVPNTGELFF. Here the CDR3 DNA reads TGTGCCAGCAGGGGACAGGTTCCGAACACCGGGGAGCTGTTTTTT.

The genes are TRBV10-3 and TRBJ2-1; 11 bases are shared with TRBD2. Unmatched junction bases numbered 14, after V lost 6 bases and J lost 4 bases. CDR1 and CDR2 (germline): ENHRY, SYGVKD. The CDR3 runs 18 residues. Here the CDR3 DNA reads TGTGCCATCAGAACCTCCGGGACTAGCGGCTCCCTATACAATGAGCAGTTCTTC. Translated, it gives CAIRTSGTSGSLYNEQFF.

This chain uses TRBV27 with TRBJ2-2, with 12 bases lining up with TRBD2. The trim removed 4 bases at V and 4 bases at J, leaving 4 bases unmatched. Germline V gene sequence: CDR1 MNHEY, CDR2 SMNVEV (reference sequence). The CDR3 has 16 residues. CDR3 amino acids: CASSSGLAGFTGELFF. The CDR3, as DNA: TGTGCCAGCAGTTCGGGACTAGCGGGTTTCACCGGGGAGCTGTTTTTT.

This chain joins TRBV9 and TRBJ2-1, with D possibly being TRBD2 (8 bases). Trimming took 3 bases from V and 9 from J, leaving 13 bases between them. The CDR3 totals 13 residues. Germline lookup yields CDR1 SGDLS and CDR2 YYNGEE. DNA for the CDR3: TGTGCCAGCAGCGCCCGGGAGGGGGCTGAGCAGTTCTTC. It is translated as CASSAREGAEQFF.

The chain links TRBV7-2 to TRBJ2-2; D remains ambiguous. This CDR3 is built from 14 residues. With 2 bases removed from V and 4 bases from J, the gap between germline ends came to 8 bases. Germline V gene data show CDR1 as SGHTA and CDR2 as FQGNSA. CDR3 amino acids: CASSLLLSTGELFF. DNA for the CDR3: TGTGCCAGCAGCTTACTACTGAGCACCGGGGAGCTGTTTTTT.

V and J are TRBV13 and TRBJ2-7; 7 positions agree with TRBD2. The germline gives CDR1 PRHDT, CDR2 FYEKMQ (reference sequence). The CDR3 is made up of 17 amino acids. The junction had 9 bases not matched to a gene; V was cut back by 0 bases and J by 1 base. In DNA form, the CDR3 reads TGTGCCAGCAGCTTAGGGCGTGGGCTAGCGGTATCCTACGAGCAGTACTTC. Protein: CASSLGRGLAVSYEQYF. Based on the CDR3 plus reference TRBV13 and TRBJ2-7, the full variable domain is AAGVIQSPRHLIKEKRETATLKCYPIPRHDTVYWYQQGPGQDPQFLISFYEKMQSDKGSIPDRFSAQQFSDYHSELNMSSLELGDSALYFCASSLGRGLAVSYEQYFGPGTRLTVT.

This chain uses TRBV7-3 with TRBJ2-1; 8 nucleotides line up with TRBD2. V was pared by 5 bases and J by 8 bases, with 11 bases of the junction left unmatched. CDR3 size: 15 residues. The germline V gene encodes CDR1 SGHTA and CDR2 FQGTGA. Here the CDR3 reads CASSTISGKFYEQFF. In nucleotides, the CDR3 is TGTGCCAGCAGCACAATTAGCGGGAAATTCTATGAGCAGTTCTTC.

The CDR3 sequence is CATSRDPAETDTQYF. In nucleotides, the CDR3 is TGTGCCACCAGCAGAGATCCAGCGGAGACAGATACGCAGTATTTT. V usage is TRBV15 and J usage is TRBJ2-3; a weak D match, TRBD2 (5 bases). Germline CDR1 LNHNV, CDR2 YYDKDF (reference sequence). Trimming took off 0 bases at V and 3 bases at J, with 10 bases between the two ends. The CDR3 contains 15 residues.

The rearrangement links TRBV10-3 to TRBJ2-7; 8 bases fit TRBD2. V shed 7 bases and J 4 bases; nucleotides not matched to a gene: 18. The V gene's germline CDR1 is ENHRY and CDR2 SYGVKD. This CDR3 contains 17 residues. This chain's CDR3 is CAITMKREQPKFYEQYF. In DNA form, the CDR3 reads TGTGCCATCACTATGAAGCGGGAGCAACCCAAATTTTACGAGCAGTACTTC.

The rearrangement uses TRBV5-6 and TRBJ1-1; no clear D gene. With 3 bases removed from V and 6 bases from J, the gap between germline ends came to 9 bases. The length of the CDR3 is 12 residues. CDR1 is SGHDT, CDR2 YYEEEE, per germline. As DNA, the CDR3 is TGTGCCAGCAGCTCGTGGGGATCTGAAGCTTTCTTT. It translates to CASSSWGSEAFF.

The chain recombines TRBV28 with TRBJ2-3; 11 bases fit TRBD2. V lost 5 bases and J lost 1; bases outside the gene matches: 2. Germline V gene lookup returns CDR1 MDHEN and CDR2 SYDVKM. This CDR3 comprises 15 residues. The CDR3 spells CASSEGLAGTDTQYF. CDR3 in DNA: TGTGCCAGCAGTGAGGGACTAGCGGGCACAGATACGCAGTATTTT.

The genes are TRBV28 and TRBJ1-3; D remains unclear. This CDR3 has 11 amino acids. Trimming shortened V by 5 bases and J by 4 bases, and 3 bases separated the two germline ends. Germline CDR1 MDHEN, CDR2 SYDVKM. In DNA form, the CDR3 reads TGTGCCAGCAGTACCGGAAACACCATATATTTT. It encodes CASSTGNTIYF.

The CDR3 bases are TGTGCCAGCAGCTTAGCGCAGGCGGGGGAACAAACAGATACGCAGTATTTT. Its protein is CASSLAQAGEQTDTQYF. V and J are TRBV7-8 and TRBJ2-3; 7 bases are shared with TRBD2. The V gene's germline CDR1 is SGHVS and CDR2 FQNEAQ. J was trimmed by 3 bases and V by 0 bases; bases with no gene match: 9. CDR3 length: 17 residues.

The rearrangement uses TRBV28 and TRBJ1-2; 7 bases agree with TRBD1. This CDR3 comprises 15 residues. V lost 1 base, J lost 5 bases, and 7 bases stayed unmatched. CDR1 is MDHEN, CDR2 SYDVKM, per germline. CDR3 bases: TGTGCCAGCAGTTTATACCTAGGGACAGCTTATGGCTACACCTTC. Translated: CASSLYLGTAYGYTF.

On this clone: The sample holds other DNA sequences that translate to the same CDR3. The rearrangement uses TRBV7-2 and TRBJ2-7; 7 bases line up with TRBD1. This CDR3 spans 14 amino acids. Trimming at V came to 1 base and at J to 2 bases, leaving 2 bases not matched to a gene. CDR1 is SGHTA, CDR2 FQGNSA, per germline. Here the CDR3 DNA reads TGTGCCAGCAGCTTAGGACAGGGAGCCTACGAGCAGTACTTC. Translated: CASSLGQGAYEQYF.

The chain is built from TRBV6-5 and TRBJ2-1; 9 positions match TRBD2. Germline V CDR1 and CDR2: MNHEY, SVGAGI. The V segment lost 4 bases and the J segment 8 bases; nucleotides outside the gene matches: 9. The CDR3 has 15 residues. The CDR3 sequence is CASSSQPGLAYEQFF. The CDR3 DNA sequence: TGTGCCAGCAGTTCACAGCCGGGACTAGCCTATGAGCAGTTCTTC.

This CDR3 is CASSTPPSYPYNEQFF. Here the CDR3 DNA reads TGTGCCAGCAGTACGCCCCCTAGTTACCCCTACAATGAGCAGTTCTTC. J is TRBJ2-1 and V is TRBV27; D gene unclear. V lost 5 bases to trimming and J lost 2 bases, with 16 bases between them. Per the germline V gene, CDR1 is MNHEY and CDR2 is SMNVEV (reference sequence). The CDR3 spans 16 residues.